The 9 T cell receptor beta chains in this list originate from one sample, sequenced in a study of blood T cell repertoires in COVID-19. Libraries were prepared by immunoSEQ multiplex PCR; TCRdb keeps only in-frame clonotypes and omits some of them. The data show 320,000 or so clones, 88% seen once. Sequencing was done on a sample of PBMCs or T cells enriched from blood (not recorded which). These receptors originate from a man aged 25-45 years who had recovered from COVID-19.

The V gene is TRBV2, the J gene TRBJ1-6; tentatively, D is TRBD1 (6 bases). Germline lookup yields CDR1 SNHLY and CDR2 FYNNEI. Trimming cost V 6 bases and J 9 bases, with 15 bases left between them. The CDR3 sequence is 14 residues long. The CDR3: CASRTTGVVSPLHF. CDR3 in DNA: TGTGCCAGCAGGACGACAGGAGTTGTTTCACCCCTCCACTTT.

CDR3 sequence (DNA): TGTGCCAGCAGCCCCCCCGCCTATAATTCACCCCTCCACTTT. Its translation: CASSPPAYNSPLHF. The rearrangement joins TRBV9 to TRBJ1-6; D call uncertain. This CDR3 is 14 amino acids long. Between the trimmed V and J ends, which lost 4 bases and 2 bases, there was a span of 7 bases. Germline values: CDR1 SGDLS, CDR2 YYNGEE.

This chain uses TRBV6-5 with TRBJ1-1; D not certain. Trimming took off 5 bases at V and 4 bases at J, with 8 bases between the two ends. The germline V gene encodes CDR1 MNHEY and CDR2 SVGAGI. The CDR3 length is 12 residues. The CDR3 nucleotides read TGTGCCAGCAGTCCCTATACCACTGAAGCTTTCTTT. It yields the protein CASSPYTTEAFF.

The rearrangement links TRBV19 to TRBJ2-5, with D maybe TRBD1 (6 bases). Germline V gives CDR1 LNHDA, CDR2 SQIVND (reference sequence). The CDR3 is 14 amino acids. V was cut by 10 bases and J by 5 bases, with 20 bases left in between. As DNA, the CDR3 is TGTGCCACCTCACCGGGACAAGGGCTGGAGACCCAGTACTTC. As protein: CATSPGQGLETQYF. Full variable domain (outside the CDR3, taken from reference TRBV19 and TRBJ2-5): DGGITQSPKYLFRKEGQNVTLSCEQNLNHDAMYWYRQDPGQGLRLIYYSQIVNDFQKGDIAEGYSVSREKKESFPLTVTSAQKNPTAFYLCATSPGQGLETQYFGPGTRLLVL.

This CDR3 is CASTSGRSTDTQYF. As DNA, the CDR3 is TGCGCCAGTACTAGCGGCCGTAGCACAGATACGCAGTATTTT. V is TRBV5-1 and J is TRBJ2-3, with 8 bases aligning to TRBD2. V lost 8 bases to trimming and J lost 0 bases; unmatched junction nucleotides: 5. The germline V gene has CDR1 SGHRS and CDR2 YFSETQ. The CDR3 is made up of 14 amino acids.

This clone showed up just once. The chain has TRBV5-1 and TRBJ2-1; 9 nucleotides match TRBD2. Germline V CDR1 and CDR2: SGHRS, YFSETQ. This CDR3 is built from 15 residues. V trimming: 2 bases; J trimming: 6 bases; junction bases outside the gene matches: 6. The chain's CDR3 is CASSLSGGSGNEQFF. The CDR3 bases are TGCGCCAGCAGCTTAAGCGGGGGGTCGGGCAATGAGCAGTTCTTC.

The CDR3 protein is CATETDTTNEKLFF. The CDR3 DNA is TGCGCCACAGAGACAGACACAACTAATGAAAAACTGTTTTTT. The chain uses TRBV5-1 and TRBJ1-4; TRBD1 is a possible D gene (5 bases). The CDR3 has 14 residues. V lost 9 bases and J lost 0, with 12 bases in between. The germline V gene encodes CDR1 SGHRS and CDR2 YFSETQ.

The chain links TRBV10-2 to TRBJ2-4, with 12 bases fitting TRBD2. V dropped 7 bases and J dropped 5; count of bases not matched to a gene: 15. CDR3 size: 18 residues. CDR1 and CDR2 from the germline V gene are WSHSY and SAAADI. The CDR3 loop reads CASTDREALAGGQNIQYF. The CDR3, as DNA: TGCGCCAGCACTGACAGGGAAGCGCTAGCGGGGGGGCAAAACATTCAGTACTTC.

The chain links TRBV4-2 to TRBJ2-1; TRBD2 agrees at 9 bases. The germline V gene has CDR1 LGHNA and CDR2 YNFKEQ. V lost 1 base, J lost 3 bases, and 10 bases stayed unmatched. There are 18 residues in the CDR3. The CDR3 is CASSQVSGVTSGYNEQFF. In DNA form, the CDR3 reads TGTGCCAGCAGCCAAGTCTCGGGCGTGACTAGCGGCTACAATGAGCAGTTCTTC.